The 20 T cell receptor beta chains in this list originate from one sample, sequenced in a study of identical twins. TCRdb fed the 5' RACE reads into MiXCR, producing one record per CDR3 protein. The sample lists approximately 210,000 distinct CDR3 sequences; around 15% were seen once. A further study also used this sample, focusing on T cells expressing NK-cell markers.

The sample taken for sequencing was CD8+ T cells sorted from blood. These TCRs come from a woman aged 18-35 years in good health.

This clonotype showed up many times. The V and J genes are TRBV12-3 or TRBV12-4 and TRBJ2-1; D unclear. The CDR3 sequence is 10 residues long. V was pared by 8 bases and J by 9 bases, with 8 bases between. The DNA of the CDR3 is TGTGCCAGCGGAGTGGGTGAGCAGTTCTTC. Encoded protein: CASGVGEQFF.

The chain combines TRBV11-2 with TRBJ2-7; 11 bases match TRBD1. The CDR3 is made up of 15 amino acids. Per the germline V gene, CDR1 is SGHAT and CDR2 is FQNNGV. Losses at the gene ends were 3 bases for V and 0 bases for J; bases not matched to a gene: 1. The chain's CDR3 is CASSFGTGGSYEQYF. CDR3 bases: TGTGCCAGCAGCTTCGGGACAGGGGGCTCCTACGAGCAGTACTTC.

In its sample, this clonotype was seen a few times. This chain joins TRBV7-9 and TRBJ2-1, with 15 bases fitting TRBD2. Germline CDR1 reads SEHNR; CDR2 reads FQNEAQ (reference sequence). V lost 10 bases to trimming and J lost 5 bases; unmatched junction nucleotides: 9. The CDR3 covers 16 residues. CDR3 coding DNA: TGTGCCACGCGGACTAGCGGGAGGGTAAGCCACAATGAGCAGTTCTTC. This gives the protein CATRTSGRVSHNEQFF.

The rearrangement joins TRBV7-6 to TRBJ2-5; a possible D gene is TRBD2 (5 bases). The germline V gene encodes CDR1 SGHVS and CDR2 FNYEAQ. V was clipped by 1 base and J by 4 bases, with 16 bases between them. The CDR3 loop spans 16 amino acids. The CDR3 loop is CASSLGRGRGIETQYF. The CDR3 DNA follows: TGTGCCAGCAGCTTAGGGCGTGGGAGAGGGATAGAGACCCAGTACTTC.

This clonotype was found a few times. The J gene is TRBJ2-1, the V gene TRBV24-1; 9 bases line up with TRBD2. The germline V gene has CDR1 KGHDR and CDR2 SFDVKD. CDR3 length: 17 residues. V gave up 2 bases and J gave up 5 bases; unmatched junction bases: 9. The CDR3 protein is CATSDSPASGKDNEQFF. The CDR3 DNA reads TGTGCCACCAGTGATTCCCCCGCTAGCGGGAAAGACAATGAGCAGTTCTTC.

The chain links TRBV6-2 or TRBV6-3 to TRBJ1-1; TRBD1 is a possible D gene (5 bases). From germline, CDR1 is MNHEY and CDR2 SVGEGT. CDR3 length: 14 residues. V lost 6 bases, J lost 4 bases, and 15 bases lay in between. CDR3 nucleotides: TGTGCCAGCAGCCAACCGGCAGGGAGCACTGAAGCTTTCTTT. This sequence encodes CASSQPAGSTEAFF.

This chain connects TRBV7-9 to TRBJ2-2, with D possibly called TRBD1 or TRBD2 (5 bases each). V was cut by 4 bases and J by 4 bases, with 10 bases left in between. This CDR3 comprises 14 residues. Per germline, CDR1 SEHNR and CDR2 FQNEAQ (reference sequence). The CDR3 DNA follows: TGTGCCAGCAGCTGGGGACCTCGCACCGGGGAGCTGTTTTTT. This gives the protein CASSWGPRTGELFF.

The chain links TRBV6-6 to TRBJ1-1, with 7 nucleotides matching TRBD1. Trimming took 6 bases from V and 5 from J; bases not matched to a gene: 6. Germline-derived CDR1 and CDR2 are MNHNY and SVGAGI (reference sequence). This CDR3 spans 13 amino acids. This CDR3 is CASSGTGETEAFF. The CDR3 bases are TGTGCCAGCAGCGGCACAGGGGAGACTGAAGCTTTCTTT.

The chain couples TRBV12-3 or TRBV12-4 to TRBJ2-7; 7 nucleotides align to TRBD2. The CDR3 loop spans 15 amino acids. V dropped 3 bases and J dropped 0; count of bases not matched to a gene: 5. The CDR3 region is CASSFGRGNSYEQYF. The CDR3 bases are TGTGCCAGCAGTTTCGGGCGGGGGAACTCCTACGAGCAGTACTTC.

This clonotype was detected only a few times. This chain uses TRBV5-6 with TRBJ2-1, with 12 bases fitting TRBD2. V lost 4 bases, J lost 9 bases, and 11 bases stayed unmatched. Germline V gene data show CDR1 as SGHDT and CDR2 as YYEEEE. CDR3 length equals 16 residues. CDR3 protein: CASSPGVASGRGEQFF. CDR3 sequence (DNA): TGTGCCAGCAGCCCGGGGGTGGCTAGCGGGAGGGGTGAGCAGTTCTTC.

Many counts were recorded for this clonotype. V gene TRBV12-3 or TRBV12-4 combines with J gene TRBJ1-1; D unclear. Trimming took off 1 base at V and 0 bases at J, with 6 bases between the two ends. The CDR3 extends over 14 amino acids. This CDR3 reads CASSLDGMNTEAFF. CDR3 in DNA: TGTGCCAGCAGTTTAGACGGTATGAACACTGAAGCTTTCTTT.

This clonotype was picked up one time. The CDR3 sequence is CASSPGAGTYEQYF. CDR3 DNA: TGTGCCAGCAGCCCTGGGGCAGGTACCTACGAGCAGTACTTC. The chain couples TRBV7-6 to TRBJ2-7; perhaps TRBD1 as D (5 bases). Trimming left V 5 bases short and J 2 bases short, with 13 bases between. Germline-derived CDR1 and CDR2 are SGHVS and FNYEAQ. The CDR3 sequence is 14 residues long.

In its sample, this clonotype was seen a few times. The V call is TRBV19, the J call TRBJ2-2, with D perhaps assigned TRBD1 or TRBD2 (5 bases each). The CDR3 spans 15 residues. V was trimmed by 4 bases and J by 8 bases, leaving 17 bases between them. Germline V gene sequence: CDR1 LNHDA, CDR2 SQIVND (reference sequence). Here the CDR3 reads CASSTLPGPRGELFF. In nucleotides, the CDR3 is TGTGCCAGTAGTACCTTGCCGGGACCTCGGGGGGAGCTGTTTTTT.

This clonotype turned up a few times. The J gene is TRBJ2-2, the V gene TRBV6-1; no clear D gene. V was shortened by 7 bases and J by 5 bases, with 11 bases between the two germline ends. The germline CDR1 and CDR2 sequences are MNHNS and SASEGT. The CDR3 runs to 13 residues. In DNA, the CDR3 is TGTGCCAGCACCGCCCGAGATACCGGGGAGCTGTTTTTT. Its translation: CASTARDTGELFF.

V and J are TRBV11-1 and TRBJ2-3; 11 nucleotides align to TRBD2. Per the germline V gene, CDR1 is SGHAT and CDR2 is FQDESV (reference sequence). This CDR3 comprises 20 residues. With 5 bases clipped from V and 4 bases from J, the junction kept 20 bases outside the gene matches. The CDR3 is CASSNLGTSGPESFPDTQYF. The DNA for the CDR3 is TGTGCCAGCAGCAATCTAGGGACTAGCGGACCCGAATCTTTTCCAGATACGCAGTATTTT.

V usage is TRBV29-1 and J usage is TRBJ2-7, with D possibly called TRBD1 or TRBD2 (5 bases each). V was shortened by 6 bases and J by 6 bases, with 18 bases between the two germline ends. CDR3 length: 13 residues. From germline, CDR1 is SQVTM and CDR2 ANQGSEA. The CDR3 region has the DNA TGCAGCGTCGCCGGGACGGGGACCTCCGAGCAGTACTTC. Its protein product is CSVAGTGTSEQYF.

This clonotype was detected ten times or more. The chain employs TRBV12-3 or TRBV12-4 and TRBJ2-2, with 11 positions matching TRBD1. The trim removed 5 bases at V and 6 bases at J, leaving 8 bases unmatched. The CDR3 length is 16 residues. This CDR3 is CASSPGTGGQSGELFF. Written as DNA, the CDR3 is TGTGCCAGCAGTCCGGGGACAGGGGGGCAGTCCGGGGAGCTGTTTTTT.

With regard to this clonotype: An end of the junction does not agree with germline; a read error may underlie this. This sequence joins TRBV7-9 and TRBJ2-1; D may be TRBD2 (6 bases). This CDR3 is built from 13 residues. The germline V gene has CDR1 SEHNR and CDR2 FQNEAQ (reference sequence). The DNA for the CDR3 is TGTGCTAGCAGCGCCGGGAGCTACAATGAGCAGTTCTTC. It specifies CASSAGSYNEQFF.

This clonotype appeared a few times. The chain is built from TRBV5-1 and TRBJ1-1; TRBD1 might be the D (5 bases). The CDR3 is made up of 12 amino acids. V was cut by 3 bases and J by 8 bases, with 11 bases left in between. Germline CDR1 SGHRS, CDR2 YFSETQ. CDR3 nucleotide sequence: TGCGCCAGCAGCTCAGAGTACAGGGAAGCTTTCTTT. Amino acid sequence: CASSSEYREAFF.

This sequence joins TRBV11-2 and TRBJ1-5; TRBD1 is a possible D gene (5 bases). CDR1 SGHAT and CDR2 FQNNGV come from the germline V gene. V lost 5 bases, J lost 8 bases, and 16 bases lay in between. CDR3 size: 14 residues. CDR3: CASSLGWGTEPQHF. The CDR3 coding sequence is TGTGCCAGCAGCCTTGGGTGGGGGACGGAGCCCCAGCATTTT.